This T cell receptor beta chain appears in the sequencing data of a study of blood T cell repertoires in COVID-19. Study-level information: Nucleic acid was either cDNA or gDNA, and it came from T cells, B-cell-depleted T cells, or PBMCs.

Original analysis: Reference gene primer amplification yielded estimated nucleated cell counts. The data were produced by immunoSEQ multiplex PCR, yet TCRdb's version contains in-frame clones alone and is incomplete. The DNA gave D and trimming, while V, J and clone size come from that table. Of some 400,000 clones in the sample, nearly 90% were seen once. V lost 2 bases, J lost 5 bases, and 7 bases lay in between. The CDR3 spans 13 residues. CDR1 is SEHNR and CDR2 is FQNEAQ in the germline V gene (reference sequence). V usage is TRBV7-9 and J usage is TRBJ1-5, with a tentative D call TRBD1 (6 bases). The origin of this receptor is a man younger than 30 with active or convalescent COVID-19. The sample taken for sequencing was peripheral blood. DNA of the CDR3: TGTGCCAGCAGCTTAAACAGGGATCAGCCCCAGCATTTT. Translation gives CASSLNRDQPQHF.